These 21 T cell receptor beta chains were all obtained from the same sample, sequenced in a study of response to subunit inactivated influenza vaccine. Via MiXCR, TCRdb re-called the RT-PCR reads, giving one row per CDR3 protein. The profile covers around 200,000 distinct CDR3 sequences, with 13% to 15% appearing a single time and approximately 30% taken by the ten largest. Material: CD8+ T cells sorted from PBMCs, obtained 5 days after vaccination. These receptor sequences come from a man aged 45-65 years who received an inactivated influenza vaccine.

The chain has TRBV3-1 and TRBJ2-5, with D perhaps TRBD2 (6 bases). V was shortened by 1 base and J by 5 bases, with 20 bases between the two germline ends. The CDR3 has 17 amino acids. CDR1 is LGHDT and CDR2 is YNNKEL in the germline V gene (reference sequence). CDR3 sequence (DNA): TGTGCCAGCAGCCAAGGTTCACTGGGAGGACTATCGGAGACCCAGTACTTC. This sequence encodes CASSQGSLGGLSETQYF.

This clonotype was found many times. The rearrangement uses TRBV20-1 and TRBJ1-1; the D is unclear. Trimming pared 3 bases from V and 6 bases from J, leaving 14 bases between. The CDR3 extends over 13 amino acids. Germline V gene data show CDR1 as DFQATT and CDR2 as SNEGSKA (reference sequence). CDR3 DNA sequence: TGCAGTGCTAGGCGGACTGATGAGTCTGAAGCTTTCTTT. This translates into CSARRTDESEAFF.

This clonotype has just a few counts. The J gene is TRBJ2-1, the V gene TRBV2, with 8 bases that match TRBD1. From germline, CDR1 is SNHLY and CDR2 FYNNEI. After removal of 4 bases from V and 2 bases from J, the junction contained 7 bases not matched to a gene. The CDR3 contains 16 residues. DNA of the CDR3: TGTGCCAGCAGTGTGGCCGGGACAGGAGCCTACAATGAGCAGTTCTTC. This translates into CASSVAGTGAYNEQFF.

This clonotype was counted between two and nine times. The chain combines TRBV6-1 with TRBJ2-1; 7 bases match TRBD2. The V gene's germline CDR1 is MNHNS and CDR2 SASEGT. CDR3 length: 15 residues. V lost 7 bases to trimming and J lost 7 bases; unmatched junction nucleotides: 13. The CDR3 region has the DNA TGTGCCAGCACGATAGCGGGTCCGGCGGAGAATGAGCAGTTCTTC. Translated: CASTIAGPAENEQFF.

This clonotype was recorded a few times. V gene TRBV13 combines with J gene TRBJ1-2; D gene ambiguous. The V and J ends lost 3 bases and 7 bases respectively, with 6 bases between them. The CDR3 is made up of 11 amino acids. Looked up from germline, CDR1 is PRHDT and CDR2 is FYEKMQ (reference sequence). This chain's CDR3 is CASSFEGGYTF. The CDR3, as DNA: TGTGCCAGCAGCTTTGAGGGTGGCTACACCTTC. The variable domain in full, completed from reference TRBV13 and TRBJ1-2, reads AAGVIQSPRHLIKEKRETATLKCYPIPRHDTVYWYQQGPGQDPQFLISFYEKMQSDKGSIPDRFSAQQFSDYHSELNMSSLELGDSALYFCASSFEGGYTFGSGTRLTVV.

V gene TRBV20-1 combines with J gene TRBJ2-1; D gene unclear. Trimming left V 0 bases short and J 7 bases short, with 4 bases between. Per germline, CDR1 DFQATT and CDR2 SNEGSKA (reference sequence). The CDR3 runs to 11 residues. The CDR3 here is CSARDINEQFF. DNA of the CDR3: TGCAGTGCTAGAGATATAAATGAGCAGTTCTTC.

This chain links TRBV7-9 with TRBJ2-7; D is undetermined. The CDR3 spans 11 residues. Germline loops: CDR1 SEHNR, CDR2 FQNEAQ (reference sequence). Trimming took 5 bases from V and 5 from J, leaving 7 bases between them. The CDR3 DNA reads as TGTGCCAGCAGCGATGTCCACGAGCAGTACTTC. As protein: CASSDVHEQYF.

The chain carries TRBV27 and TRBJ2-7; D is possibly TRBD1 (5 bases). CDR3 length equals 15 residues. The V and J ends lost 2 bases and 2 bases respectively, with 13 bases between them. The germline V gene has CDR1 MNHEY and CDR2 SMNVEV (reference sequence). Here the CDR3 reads CASSLVPAGTYEQYF. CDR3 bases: TGTGCCAGCAGTTTAGTGCCGGCAGGGACCTACGAGCAGTACTTC.

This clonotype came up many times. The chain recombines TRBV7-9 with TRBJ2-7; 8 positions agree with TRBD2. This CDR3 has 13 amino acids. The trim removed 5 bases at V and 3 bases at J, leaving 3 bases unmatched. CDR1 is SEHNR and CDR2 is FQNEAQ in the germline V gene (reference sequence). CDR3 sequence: CASSPGTSYEQYF. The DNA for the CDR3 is TGTGCCAGCAGCCCGGGGACTAGCTACGAGCAGTACTTC. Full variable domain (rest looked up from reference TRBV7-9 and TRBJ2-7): DTGVSQNPRHKITKRGQNVTFRCDPISEHNRLYWYRQTLGQGPEFLTYFQNEAQLEKSRLLSDRFSAERPKGSFSTLEIQRTEQGDSAMYLCASSPGTSYEQYFGPGTRLTVT.

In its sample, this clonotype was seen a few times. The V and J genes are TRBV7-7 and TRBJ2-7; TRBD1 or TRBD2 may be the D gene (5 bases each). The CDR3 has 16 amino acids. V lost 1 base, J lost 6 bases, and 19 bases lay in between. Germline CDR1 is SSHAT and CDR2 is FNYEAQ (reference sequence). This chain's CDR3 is CASSLGLGDPPLEQYF. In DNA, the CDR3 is TGTGCCAGCAGCTTAGGTCTAGGGGACCCTCCGCTCGAGCAGTACTTC.

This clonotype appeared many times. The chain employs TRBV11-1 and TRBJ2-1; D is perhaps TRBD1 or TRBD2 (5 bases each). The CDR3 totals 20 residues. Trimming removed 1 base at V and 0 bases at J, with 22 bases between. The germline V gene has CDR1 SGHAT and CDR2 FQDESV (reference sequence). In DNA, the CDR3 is TGTGCCAGCAGCTTAGGGGGCCGGGGTGAGTTCCCGAGCTCCTACAATGAGCAGTTCTTC. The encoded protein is CASSLGGRGEFPSSYNEQFF.

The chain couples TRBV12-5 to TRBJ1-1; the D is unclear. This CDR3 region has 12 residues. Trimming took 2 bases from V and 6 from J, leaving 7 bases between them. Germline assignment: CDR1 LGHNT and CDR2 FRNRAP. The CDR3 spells CASGLNGAEAFF. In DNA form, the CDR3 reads TGTGCTAGTGGTTTGAACGGCGCTGAAGCTTTCTTT.

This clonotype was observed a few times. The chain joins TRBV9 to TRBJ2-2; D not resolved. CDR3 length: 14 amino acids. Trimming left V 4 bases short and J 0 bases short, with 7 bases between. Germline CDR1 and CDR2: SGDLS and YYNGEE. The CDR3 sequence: CASSTGSNTGELFF. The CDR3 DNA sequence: TGTGCCAGCAGCACCGGGTCGAACACCGGGGAGCTGTTTTTT. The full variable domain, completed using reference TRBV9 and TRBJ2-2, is DSGVTQTPKHLITATGQRVTLRCSPRSGDLSVYWYQQSLDQGLQFLIQYYNGEERAKGNILERFSAQQFPDLHSELNLSSLELGDSALYFCASSTGSNTGELFFGEGSRLTVL.

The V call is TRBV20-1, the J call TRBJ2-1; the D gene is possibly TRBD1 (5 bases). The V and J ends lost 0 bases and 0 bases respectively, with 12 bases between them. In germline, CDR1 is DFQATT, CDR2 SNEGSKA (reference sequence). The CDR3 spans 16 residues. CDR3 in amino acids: CSARESGASSYNEQFF. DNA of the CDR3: TGCAGTGCTAGAGAGAGTGGGGCAAGCTCCTACAATGAGCAGTTCTTC.

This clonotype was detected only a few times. The CDR3 DNA is TGTGCCAGCAGCTCCGCATCTCGGCACGAGCAGTACTTC. Protein product: CASSSASRHEQYF. The genes are TRBV7-9 and TRBJ2-7; D remains unclear. Germline CDR1 reads SEHNR; CDR2 reads FQNEAQ (reference sequence). The V and J ends lost 4 bases and 5 bases respectively, with 12 bases between them. CDR3 length: 13 residues. The variable domain in full, completed from reference TRBV7-9 and TRBJ2-7, reads DTGVSQNPRHKITKRGQNVTFRCDPISEHNRLYWYRQTLGQGPEFLTYFQNEAQLEKSRLLSDRFSAERPKGSFSTLEIQRTEQGDSAMYLCASSSASRHEQYFGPGTRLTVT.

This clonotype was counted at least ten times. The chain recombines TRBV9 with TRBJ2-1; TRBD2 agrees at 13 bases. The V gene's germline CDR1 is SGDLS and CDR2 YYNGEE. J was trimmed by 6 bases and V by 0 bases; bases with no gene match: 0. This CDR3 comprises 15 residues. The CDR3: CASSVGLAGGNEQFF. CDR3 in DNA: TGTGCCAGCAGCGTAGGACTAGCGGGAGGCAATGAGCAGTTCTTC.

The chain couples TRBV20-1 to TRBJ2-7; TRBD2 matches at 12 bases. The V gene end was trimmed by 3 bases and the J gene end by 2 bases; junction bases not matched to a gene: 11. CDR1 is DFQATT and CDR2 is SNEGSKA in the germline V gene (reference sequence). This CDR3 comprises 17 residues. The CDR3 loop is CSARELAGGNPTYEQYF. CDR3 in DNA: TGCAGTGCTAGGGAGCTAGCGGGAGGGAACCCAACCTACGAGCAGTACTTC.

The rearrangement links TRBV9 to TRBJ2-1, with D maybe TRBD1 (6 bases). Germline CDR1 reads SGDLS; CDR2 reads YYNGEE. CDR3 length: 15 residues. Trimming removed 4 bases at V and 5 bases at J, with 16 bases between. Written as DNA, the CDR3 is TGTGCCAGCAGCCCCCCGACAGGTTCCCACAATGAGCAGTTCTTC. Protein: CASSPPTGSHNEQFF.

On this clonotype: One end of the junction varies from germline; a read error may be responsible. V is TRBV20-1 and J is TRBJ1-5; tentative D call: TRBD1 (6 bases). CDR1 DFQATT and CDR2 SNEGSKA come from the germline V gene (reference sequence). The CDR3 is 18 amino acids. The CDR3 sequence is CCARNGGGEFRSNQPQHF. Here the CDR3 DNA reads TGCTGTGCTAGAAACGGGGGGGGCGAGTTTAGGAGCAATCAGCCCCAGCATTTT.

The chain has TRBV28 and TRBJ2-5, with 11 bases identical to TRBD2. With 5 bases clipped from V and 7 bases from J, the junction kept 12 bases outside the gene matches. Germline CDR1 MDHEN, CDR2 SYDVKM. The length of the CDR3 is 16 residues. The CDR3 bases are TGTGCCAGCAGTGCGGAGGAACTAGCGGGAGACGGGACCCAGTACTTC. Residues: CASSAEELAGDGTQYF.

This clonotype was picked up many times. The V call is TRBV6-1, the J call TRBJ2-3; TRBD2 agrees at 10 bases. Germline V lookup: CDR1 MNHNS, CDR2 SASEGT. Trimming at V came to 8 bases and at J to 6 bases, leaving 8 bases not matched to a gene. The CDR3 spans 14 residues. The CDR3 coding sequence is TGTGCCAGCTTGCCACTAGCGGGGATGGATACGCAGTATTTT. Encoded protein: CASLPLAGMDTQYF.